The subject of this entry is one TCR beta chain. Its antigen is unknown. Second-dose intervals of approximately 4 or approximately 12 weeks were pooled. Profiled with immunoSEQ multiplex PCR; TCRdb holds only in-frame clones, not every one. In the table there are 65,000 to 85,000 clones, roughly 88% of which are singletons. The CDR3 consists of 15 residues. The germline V gene encodes CDR1 ENHRY and CDR2 SYGVKD. J was trimmed by 4 bases and V by 6 bases; bases with no gene match: 9. This entry is derived from a study of T cell responses to AZD1222 COVID-19 vaccine. General study results and limits: Vaccine-related CD4 TCRs covered spike, predominating at 160-218 and 743-854.

The chain joins TRBV10-3 to TRBJ2-5; 9 bases map to TRBD1. The sequence was collected from an adult who received the AZD1222 COVID-19 vaccine. Here the sequenced sample was peripheral blood, taken 28 days after the second AZD1222 dose. The CDR3 bases are TGTGCCATCAGCAGGACAGGGGAGGTACTAGAGACCCAGTACTTC. Protein sequence: CAISRTGEVLETQYF.